The entry that follows covers one T cell receptor beta chain sequence. Antigen specificity is unknown. This record comes from a study of T cell responses to AZD1222 COVID-19 vaccine. Findings of the study overall: Clonal diversity may have been underestimated, and the donors were mostly white British, with more females than males.

Clones were sequenced by immunoSEQ multiplex PCR, and TCRdb holds only the in-frame ones, with some missing. The sample has 120,000 or so clones, roughly 90% seen once; the top ten hold approximately 7.9%. This specimen was peripheral blood, taken 28 days after the second AZD1222 dose. This TCR was recovered from an adult who received the AZD1222 COVID-19 vaccine.

The CDR3 is CASSSKLAGGLETQYF. The CDR3 DNA follows: TGTGCCAGCAGCTCAAAACTAGCGGGGGGGCTAGAGACCCAGTACTTC. The chain carries TRBV11-2 and TRBJ2-5; 13 bases are shared with TRBD2. The CDR3 extends over 16 amino acids. Germline values: CDR1 SGHAT, CDR2 FQNNGV. The trim removed 4 bases at V and 4 bases at J, leaving 6 bases unmatched.